This TCR beta chain was found in a study of OX40 agonist ivuxolimab in advanced cancers. Study in general: Anti-PD-1, anti-PD-L1 or anti-CTLA-4 therapy given earlier was allowed, and roughly 38% had some. Notes on the study in general: The specificity for antigen of the expanded peripheral T cells was not determined. Within 6 weeks, CD4+ and CD8+ blood T cells expanded clonally at 0.1 to 3.0 mg/kg.

Peripheral blood came from all dose cohorts at three timepoints. TCRdb's copy holds only in-frame clones and misses some; the assay was immunoSEQ multiplex PCR. The data contain 48,000 or so clones, roughly 94% of them seen just once; the ten biggest clones take up around 10%. Trimming took 6 bases from V and 0 from J; bases not matched to a gene: 6. Germline V lookup: CDR1 SGHDT, CDR2 YYEEEE. CDR3 length: 16 residues. Comments on this clone: Its antigen is as yet unknown.

The TCR originated in an adult with an advanced solid tumor such as melanoma, head and neck, liver or kidney cancer. The chain carries TRBV5-6 and TRBJ2-7, with 13 bases aligning to TRBD2. The input for sequencing was CD4+ or CD8+ T cells sorted from blood, taken in a trial of the OX40 agonist ivuxolimab. This chain's CDR3 is CASTGTSGRDSYEQYF. Here the CDR3 DNA reads TGTGCCAGCACGGGAACTAGCGGGAGGGACTCCTACGAGCAGTACTTC.